These 18 T cell receptor beta chains share one sample of origin, sequenced in a study of beta chain features in type 1 diabetes. cDNA synthesis used the whole RNA isolate, giving expressed TCRB sequences. The assay was immunoSEQ multiplex PCR, and TCRdb's table has in-frame clones only and misses some. The sample includes under 95,000 clones, 25% to 35% seen only once; the top ten take 0.45% to 0.55%. The sequenced sample consisted of stem cell memory CD4+ T cells from blood. Source of these receptors: a woman aged 18-35 years in good health.

This clone was seen a few times. The chain links TRBV29-1 to TRBJ2-1; TRBD2 matches at 7 bases. Germline V gene data show CDR1 as SQVTM and CDR2 as ANQGSEA. The CDR3 covers 13 residues. J gave up 3 bases and V 4 bases, and 3 bases lay outside the gene matches. The CDR3 nucleotides are TGCAGCGTTGGTGGCGGGAGCTACAATGAGCAGTTCTTC. Encoded protein: CSVGGGSYNEQFF.

The chain has TRBV30 and TRBJ1-2, with 7 bases fitting TRBD1. The V and J ends lost 2 bases and 6 bases, in that order; junction bases with no gene match: 15. The CDR3 extends over 16 amino acids. The germline CDR1 and CDR2 sequences are GTSNPN and SVGIG (reference sequence). In DNA, the CDR3 is TGTGCCTGGAGTCCGACTCGGGACAGCTATGTTGATGGCTACACCTTC. Encoded protein: CAWSPTRDSYVDGYTF.

This clone was found a few times. This rearrangement joins TRBV4-2 to TRBJ1-1; a weak D match, TRBD1 (5 bases). This CDR3 has 15 residues. Trimming took off 1 base at V and 3 bases at J, with 12 bases between the two ends. Germline CDR1 is LGHNA and CDR2 is YNFKEQ. The CDR3 nucleotides are TGTGCCAGCAGCCAAGGTGGGGGAGGAGACACTGAAGCTTTCTTT. Protein product: CASSQGGGGDTEAFF.

V is TRBV5-1 and J is TRBJ2-1; a possible D gene is TRBD1 (6 bases). There are 16 residues in the CDR3. The germline CDR1 and CDR2 sequences are SGHRS and YFSETQ. V was shortened by 6 bases and J by 7 bases, with 23 bases between the two germline ends. For the CDR3, the DNA is TGCGCCAGCACTGTGGCCGGGACACCCCGTTGGAATGAGCAGTTCTTC. This encodes CASTVAGTPRWNEQFF.

This chain's CDR3 is CAISEDRGPQETQYF. DNA for the CDR3: TGTGCCATCAGTGAGGACAGGGGGCCCCAGGAGACCCAGTACTTC. The chain combines TRBV10-3 with TRBJ2-5, with 10 positions matching TRBD1. Losses at the gene ends were 2 bases for V and 5 bases for J; bases not matched to a gene: 5. The V gene's germline CDR1 is ENHRY and CDR2 SYGVKD. The CDR3 spans 15 residues.

V gene TRBV4-2 combines with J gene TRBJ2-1; 11 nucleotides agree with TRBD2. The germline V gene has CDR1 LGHNA and CDR2 YNFKEQ. J gave up 1 base and V 0 bases, and 8 bases lay outside the gene matches. The CDR3 totals 19 residues. The DNA of the CDR3 is TGTGCCAGCAGCCAAGATAAGACTAGCGGGATCCCGTCCTACAATGAGCAGTTCTTC. Amino acid sequence: CASSQDKTSGIPSYNEQFF.

This clone was observed a few times. This chain uses TRBV5-1 with TRBJ2-1; D might be TRBD2 (6 bases). The CDR3 has 16 residues. V lost 4 bases and J lost 5, with 19 bases in between. Germline V CDR1 and CDR2: SGHRS, YFSETQ. As DNA, the CDR3 is TGCGCCAGCAGCCCGGGGATTAGCGGATTGGACAATGAGCAGTTCTTC. It yields the protein CASSPGISGLDNEQFF.

V and J are TRBV30 and TRBJ1-5; a weak D match, TRBD1 (6 bases). CDR1 is GTSNPN, CDR2 SVGIG, per germline (reference sequence). Trimming left V 5 bases short and J 3 bases short, with 11 bases between. This CDR3 comprises 13 residues. The CDR3, as DNA: TGTGCCTGGGGGAGGGGGTTCAATCAGCCCCAGCATTTT. It codes for CAWGRGFNQPQHF.

This chain links TRBV6-5 with TRBJ1-2; weak D call: TRBD1 (5 bases). Per germline, CDR1 MNHEY and CDR2 SVGAGI. Trimming stripped 6 bases from V and 2 bases from J, with 10 bases between. The CDR3 length is 13 residues. The CDR3, as DNA: TGTGCCAGCAGGCTCGACAGCAACTATGGCTACACCTTC. Its translation is CASRLDSNYGYTF.

This clone appeared many times. The chain has TRBV14 and TRBJ2-7, with 9 bases fitting TRBD1. The CDR3 runs 12 residues. The germline gives CDR1 SGHDN, CDR2 FVKESK. The trim removed 11 bases at V and 4 bases at J, leaving 6 bases unmatched. The CDR3 DNA follows: TGTGCCGAGGGACAGGGTCAATACGAGCAGTACTTC. The encoded protein is CAEGQGQYEQYF.

This clone was counted a few times. The V and J genes are TRBV18 and TRBJ1-2, with D possibly being TRBD1 (5 bases). The CDR3 totals 14 residues. V gave up 0 bases and J gave up 8 bases, with 13 bases separating them. CDR1 is KGHSH and CDR2 is LQKENI in the germline V gene. The CDR3 sequence: CASSPPVQARGYTF. Written as DNA, the CDR3 is TGTGCCAGCTCACCACCGGTACAGGCAAGGGGCTACACCTTC.

CDR3 sequence: CAWSQGQGSPLHF. The CDR3 DNA is TGTGCCTGGAGTCAGGGCCAGGGTTCACCCCTCCACTTT. The V call is TRBV30, the J call TRBJ1-6; possibly TRBD1 for D (5 bases). Germline CDR1 and CDR2: GTSNPN and SVGIG (reference sequence). Deletions cut 2 bases from V and 9 bases from J, with 11 bases between. This CDR3 has 13 amino acids. The complete variable domain, with remaining parts taken from reference TRBV30 and TRBJ1-6, reads SQTIHQWPATLVQPVGSPLSLECTVEGTSNPNLYWYRQAAGRGLQLLFYSVGIGQISSEVPQNLSASRPQDRQFILSSKKLLLSDSGFYLCAWSQGQGSPLHFGNGTRLTVT.

V gene TRBV2 combines with J gene TRBJ2-7, with 10 bases fitting TRBD1. Trimming cost V 7 bases and J 2 bases; bases outside gene matches: 5. Looked up from germline, CDR1 is SNHLY and CDR2 is FYNNEI. CDR3 size: 14 residues. CDR3 sequence reads: CASNSGTGAYEQYF. The CDR3 DNA reads as TGTGCCAGCAATTCCGGGACAGGGGCCTACGAGCAGTACTTC.

This clone was seen only a few times. The chain employs TRBV2 and TRBJ2-7, with 8 bases matching TRBD2. The CDR3 is made up of 14 amino acids. CDR1 SNHLY and CDR2 FYNNEI come from the germline V gene. V shed 8 bases, J shed 2 bases, and the junction held 8 bases outside the gene matches. CDR3 coding DNA: TGTGCCAGCCGTACTGAGACTAGCGCCTACGAGCAGTACTTC. Protein product: CASRTETSAYEQYF.

The chain joins TRBV18 to TRBJ1-2; 7 positions agree with TRBD1. This CDR3 is built from 14 residues. Per the germline V gene, CDR1 is KGHSH and CDR2 is LQKENI. V lost 3 bases to trimming and J lost 6 bases; unmatched junction nucleotides: 7. DNA for the CDR3: TGTGCCAGCTCACCGGGGACAGCCAGGGATGGCTACACCTTC. The encoded protein is CASSPGTARDGYTF.

This clone was seen a handful of times. The chain joins TRBV4-2 to TRBJ1-1, with D maybe TRBD1 (5 bases). Germline loops: CDR1 LGHNA, CDR2 YNFKEQ. The length of the CDR3 is 14 residues. V lost 5 bases and J 0 bases, leaving 10 bases between the germline ends. As DNA, the CDR3 is TGTGCCAGCAGCTTGGCAGGGTTGAACACTGAAGCTTTCTTT. Residues: CASSLAGLNTEAFF.

The chain uses TRBV7-9 and TRBJ2-3; tentatively, D is TRBD1 (6 bases). V was clipped by 5 bases and J by 2 bases, with 14 bases between them. Germline loops: CDR1 SEHNR, CDR2 FQNEAQ (reference sequence). This CDR3 is built from 15 residues. The CDR3 is CASSAQGTYTDTQYF. CDR3 nucleotide sequence: TGTGCCAGCAGCGCACAGGGTACATACACAGATACGCAGTATTTT.

In this sample, this clone turned up a few times. The V gene is TRBV5-1, the J gene TRBJ1-4, with 7 bases lining up with TRBD1. J lost 3 bases, V lost 2 bases, and 1 base had no gene match. The germline CDR1 and CDR2 sequences are SGHRS and YFSETQ. The CDR3 covers 14 residues. The CDR3 coding sequence is TGCGCCAGCAGCTTCGGGACAGCTAATGAAAAACTGTTTTTT. It is translated as CASSFGTANEKLFF. The full variable domain, in which reference TRBV5-1 and TRBJ1-4 provide the parts outside the CDR3, is KAGVTQTPRYLIKTRGQQVTLSCSPISGHRSVSWYQQTPGQGLQFLFEYFSETQRNKGNFPGRFSGRQFSNSRSEMNVSTLELGDSALYLCASSFGTANEKLFFGSGTQLSVL.